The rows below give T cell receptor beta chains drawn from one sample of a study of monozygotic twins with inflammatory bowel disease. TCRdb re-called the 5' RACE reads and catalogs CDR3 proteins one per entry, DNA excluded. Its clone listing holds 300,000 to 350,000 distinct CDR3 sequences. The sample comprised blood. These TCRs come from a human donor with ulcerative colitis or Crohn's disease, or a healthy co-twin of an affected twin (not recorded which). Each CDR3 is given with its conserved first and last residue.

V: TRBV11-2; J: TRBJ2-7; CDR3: CASSLAYSYEQYF
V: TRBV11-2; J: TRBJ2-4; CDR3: CASRTGTLAKNIQYF
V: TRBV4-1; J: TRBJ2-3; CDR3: CASSQARGGGLDTQYF
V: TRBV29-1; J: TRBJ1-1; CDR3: CSATTRAMNTEAFF
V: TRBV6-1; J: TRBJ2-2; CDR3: CASSSRRAGTGSTGELFF
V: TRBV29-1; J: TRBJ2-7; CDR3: CSVSKGLAGAVSYEQYF
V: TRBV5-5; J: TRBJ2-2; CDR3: CASSLGQGATTGELFF
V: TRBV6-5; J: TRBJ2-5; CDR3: CATASNSGGARGIGTQYF
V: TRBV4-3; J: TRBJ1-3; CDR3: CASSQDSVAVGSSGNTIYF
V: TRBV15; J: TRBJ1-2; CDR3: CATSRDRQRPGGDGYTF
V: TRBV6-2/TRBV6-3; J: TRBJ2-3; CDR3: CALRVPYTDTQYF
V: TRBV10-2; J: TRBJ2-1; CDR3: CASSAVIEQFF
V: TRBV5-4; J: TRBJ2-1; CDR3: CASSLRGEQFF
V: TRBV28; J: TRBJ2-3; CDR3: CASRRNLAGEADTQYF
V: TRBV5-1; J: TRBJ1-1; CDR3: CASSPGRSLEAFF
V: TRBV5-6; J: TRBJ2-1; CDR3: CASSLKRWAYNEQFF
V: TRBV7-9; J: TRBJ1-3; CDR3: CASRKDRVGGNTIYF
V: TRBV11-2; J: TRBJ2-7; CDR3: CASSDNRGYEQYF
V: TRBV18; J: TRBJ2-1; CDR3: CASSQPGQGVREQFF
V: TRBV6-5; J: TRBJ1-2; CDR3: CASSLTGIYGYTF
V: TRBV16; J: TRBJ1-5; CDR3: CASSHPTGINRQPQHF
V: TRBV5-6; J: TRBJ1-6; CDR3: CASSLDAGSPLHF
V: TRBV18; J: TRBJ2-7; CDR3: CASSPTGTSGYEQYF
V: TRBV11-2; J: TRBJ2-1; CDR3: CASSSTGDSQGNEQFF
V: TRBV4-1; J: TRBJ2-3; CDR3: CASSVGLVDGDTQYF
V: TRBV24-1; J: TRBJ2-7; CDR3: CATGSNRENTYEQYF
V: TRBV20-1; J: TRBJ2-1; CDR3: CSAGPALRSEQFF
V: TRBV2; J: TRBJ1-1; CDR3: CASTVKPNTEAFF
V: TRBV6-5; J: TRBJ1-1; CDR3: CASSYSWGNTEAFF
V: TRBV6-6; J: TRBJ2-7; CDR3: CASSYKGDTYEQYF
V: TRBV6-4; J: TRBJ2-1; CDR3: CASSDLRGGEQFF
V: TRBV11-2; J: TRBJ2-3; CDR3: CASSPSGGFYTQYF
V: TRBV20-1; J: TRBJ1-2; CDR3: CSAPGQGESSYYGYTF
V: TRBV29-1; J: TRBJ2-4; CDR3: CSVESSARANIQYF
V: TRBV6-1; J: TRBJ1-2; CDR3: CASSELGNNYDYTF
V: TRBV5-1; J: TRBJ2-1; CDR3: CASSLVIGGNEQFF
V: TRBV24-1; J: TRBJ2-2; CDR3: CATSDPGGGAGDRNTGELFF
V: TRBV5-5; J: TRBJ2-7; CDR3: CASSRRLAGDGEQYF
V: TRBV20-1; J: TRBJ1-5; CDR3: CSAQQTGNQPQHF
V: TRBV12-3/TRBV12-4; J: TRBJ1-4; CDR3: CASRSGTGVEKLFF
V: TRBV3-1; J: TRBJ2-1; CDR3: CASSQRPDNEQFF
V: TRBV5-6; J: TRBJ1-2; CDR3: CASSLWKPSGGGYTF
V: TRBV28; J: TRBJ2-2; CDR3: CASSSQLAGGVGELFF
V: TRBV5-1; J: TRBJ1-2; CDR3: CASSPDLGKSWGYTF
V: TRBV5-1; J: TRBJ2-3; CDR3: CASSLESSGTDTQYF
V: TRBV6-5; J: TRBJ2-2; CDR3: CASSYWVENTGELFF
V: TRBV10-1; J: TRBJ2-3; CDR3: CASSETANLFTDTQYF
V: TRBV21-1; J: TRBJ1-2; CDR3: CASSKARGVVGYTF
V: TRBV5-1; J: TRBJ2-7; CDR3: CASSLGEGAYYEQYF
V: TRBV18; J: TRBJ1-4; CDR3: CASSPTVATNEKLFF
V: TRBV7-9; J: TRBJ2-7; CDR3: CASSLDNTYEQYF
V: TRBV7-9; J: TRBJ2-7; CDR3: CASSPMGYEQYF
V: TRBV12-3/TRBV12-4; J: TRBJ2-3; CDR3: CASIPRAQSTDTQYF
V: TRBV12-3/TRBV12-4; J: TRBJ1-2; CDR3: CASSYWAEPYYGYTF
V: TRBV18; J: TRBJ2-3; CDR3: CASSPPSMTDTQYF